The rows below give T cell receptor beta chains drawn from one sample of a study of shared clonotypes between healthy human individuals. Sequencing was performed with immunoSEQ multiplex PCR; in TCRdb, only in-frame clones are kept and a portion is missing. The profile shows 2 million or so clones, about 95% of them singletons. The sequencing sample was made of naive CD4+ T cells sorted from blood. The receptors originated from a man younger than 30 in good health. Both conserved end residues are part of each CDR3. Each record gives: V gene, clone size, D gene, J gene, CDR3 protein, CDR3 DNA. A D gene is named only where the DNA matches it firmly. Size is omitted from some rows. Given values are once, few, many or a class for expanded clones.

>TRBV6-6|NA|NA|TRBJ2-2
CASSYGAGGNTGELFF
TGTGCCAGCAGTTACGGGGCAGGCGGAAACACCGGGGAGCTGTTTTTT
>TRBV6-8|few|NA|TRBJ1-1
CASMPLNTEAFF
TGTGCCAGCATGCCTCTGAACACTGAAGCTTTCTTT
>TRBV6-1|NA|TRBD1|TRBJ1-5
CASSDRGDRQPQHF
TGTGCCAGCAGTGACAGGGGGGATCGTCAGCCCCAGCATTTT
>TRBV5-5|NA|NA|TRBJ1-1
CASSRITGPTMNTEAFF
TGTGCCAGCAGCCGGATAACAGGGCCTACCATGAACACTGAAGCTTTCTTT
>TRBV5-1|once|NA|TRBJ1-3
CASSFGGLGNTIYF
TGCGCCAGCAGCTTCGGGGGGCTTGGAAACACCATATATTTT
>TRBV4-1|NA|TRBD2|TRBJ2-3
CASSQGGLADTDTQYF
TGCGCCAGCAGCCAGGGGGGACTAGCGGACACAGATACGCAGTATTTT
>TRBV28|NA|TRBD2|TRBJ2-7
CASSLGRTGGNEQYF
TGTGCCAGCAGTTTGGGACGCACCGGGGGGAACGAGCAGTACTTC
>TRBV6-1|NA|TRBD1|TRBJ1-6
CASSEGDRGRGALHF
TGTGCCAGCAGTGAAGGGGACAGGGGGCGGGGAGCCCTCCACTTT
>TRBV7-2|NA|TRBD1|TRBJ1-1
CASSRHSGQATEAFF
TGTGCCAGCAGCCGCCATTCAGGACAGGCCACTGAAGCTTTCTTT
>TRBV7-2|NA|NA|TRBJ2-7
CASSSSGASYEQYF
TGTGCCAGCAGCTCATCGGGAGCCTCCTACGAGCAGTACTTC
>TRBV27|once|NA|TRBJ1-6
CASSPGTDFHRLHF
TGTGCCAGCAGTCCCGGGACGGACTTTCATCGCCTCCACTTT
>TRBV10-3|NA|NA|TRBJ2-2
CASIKNTGELFF
TGTGCCAGTATTAAAAACACCGGGGAGCTGTTTTTT
>TRBV6-5|NA|TRBD1|TRBJ2-7
CASSRTGGIYEQYF
TGTGCCAGTTCGAGGACAGGGGGAATCTACGAGCAGTACTTC
>TRBV11-2|NA|NA|TRBJ1-5
CASSDGLTNQPQHF
TGTGCCAGCAGTGACGGACTGACCAATCAGCCCCAGCATTTT
>TRBV7-8|NA|NA|TRBJ1-2
CASSPRLVAGYTF
TGTGCCAGCAGCCCCAGGCTCGTGGCTGGCTACACCTTC
>TRBV7-2|NA|NA|TRBJ2-5
CASSSHQGRQETQYF
TGTGCCAGCAGCTCCCACCAGGGCAGGCAAGAGACCCAGTACTTC
>TRBV6-5|NA|NA|TRBJ2-3
CASSNPGTDTQYF
TGTGCCAGCAGTAATCCGGGCACAGATACGCAGTATTTT
>TRBV11-3|NA|TRBD2|TRBJ2-2
CASSLDSGLATGELFF
TGTGCCAGCAGCTTAGACTCGGGACTAGCTACCGGGGAGCTGTTTTTT